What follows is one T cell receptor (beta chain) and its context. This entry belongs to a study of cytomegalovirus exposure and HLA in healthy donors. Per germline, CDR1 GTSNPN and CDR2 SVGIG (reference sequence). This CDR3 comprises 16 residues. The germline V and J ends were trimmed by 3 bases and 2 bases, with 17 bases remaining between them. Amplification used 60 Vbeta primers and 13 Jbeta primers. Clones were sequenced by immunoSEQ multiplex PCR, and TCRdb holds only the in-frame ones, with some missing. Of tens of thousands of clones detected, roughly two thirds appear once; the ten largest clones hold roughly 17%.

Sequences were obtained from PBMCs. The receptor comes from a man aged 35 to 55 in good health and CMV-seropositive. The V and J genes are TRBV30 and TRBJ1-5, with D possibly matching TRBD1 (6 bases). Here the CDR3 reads CAWSTTGGAGNQPQHF. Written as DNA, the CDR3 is TGTGCCTGGAGCACCACCGGGGGGGCTGGCAATCAGCCCCAGCATTTT.